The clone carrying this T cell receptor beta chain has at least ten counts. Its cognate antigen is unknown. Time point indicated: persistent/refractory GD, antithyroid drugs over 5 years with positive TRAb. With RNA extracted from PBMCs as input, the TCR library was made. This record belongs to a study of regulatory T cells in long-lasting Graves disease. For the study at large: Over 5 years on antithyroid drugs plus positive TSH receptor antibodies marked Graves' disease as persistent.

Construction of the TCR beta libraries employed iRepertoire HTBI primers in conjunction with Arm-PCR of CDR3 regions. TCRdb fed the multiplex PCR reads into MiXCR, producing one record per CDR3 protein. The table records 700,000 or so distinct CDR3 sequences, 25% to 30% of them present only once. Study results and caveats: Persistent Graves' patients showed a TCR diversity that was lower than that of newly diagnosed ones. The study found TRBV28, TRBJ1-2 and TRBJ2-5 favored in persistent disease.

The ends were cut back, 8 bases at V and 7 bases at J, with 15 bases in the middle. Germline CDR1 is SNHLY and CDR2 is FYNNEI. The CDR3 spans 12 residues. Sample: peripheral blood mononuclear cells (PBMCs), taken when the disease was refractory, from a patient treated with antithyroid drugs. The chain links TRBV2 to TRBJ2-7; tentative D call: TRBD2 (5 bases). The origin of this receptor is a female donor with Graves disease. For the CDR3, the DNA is TGTGCCAGCTCTAGCCGGGTCGGAGAGCAGTACTTC. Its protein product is CASSSRVGEQYF. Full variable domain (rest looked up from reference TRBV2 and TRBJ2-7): EPEVTQTPSHQVTQMGQEVILRCVPISNHLYFYWYRQILGQKVEFLVSFYNNEISEKSEIFDDQFSVERPDGSNFTLKIRSTKLEDSAMYFCASSSRVGEQYFGPGTRLTVT.